These 16 T cell receptor beta chains were all obtained from the same sample, sequenced in a study of spatial heterogeneity in lung cancer (dated by TCRdb to the late 2010s). The library was prepared using 5' RACE. Instrument on record: NextSeq 500. The public reads were reprocessed in TCRdb via fastp at Q25 and MiXCR, keeping in-frame beta chains. When rows share a CDR3 protein, they turn into one entry using the most common DNA and genes. For this sample there are roughly 79,000 distinct CDR3 sequences; 10% to 15% appear just once. The top ten clonotypes cover around 4.3% of the sample. According to the study, the label for this sample's time point signals: sample taken at primary tumor resection. For TCR sequencing, whole RNA was extracted from tumor and nontumor lung tissue, or from cryopreserved PBMC samples, and no cell sorting was done. This sample comprised PBMCs, obtained at surgery. These receptors were taken from a male donor with early-stage non-small cell lung cancer.

V usage is TRBV21-1 and J usage is TRBJ2-1. TRBV21-1 is a recognized pseudogene. The CDR3 covers 16 residues. Here the CDR3 reads CASSKGEFTPYNEQFF. CDR3 in DNA: TGTGCCAGCAGCAAAGGCGAATTCACCCCCTACAATGAGCAGTTCTTC.

This clonotype was counted ten times or more. V gene TRBV5-1 combines with J gene TRBJ2-1; D gene unclear. The CDR3 covers 14 residues. Germline CDR1 is SGHRS and CDR2 is YFSETQ. V was pared by 4 bases and J by 0 bases, with 8 bases between. Here the CDR3 DNA reads TGCGCCAGCAGCCGACGTAGCTCCTACAATGAGCAGTTCTTC. This sequence encodes CASSRRSSYNEQFF.

The table lists this clonotype with many counts. The chain is built from TRBV24-1 and TRBJ2-3; 9 positions agree with TRBD1. Germline CDR1 KGHDR, CDR2 SFDVKD. The CDR3 covers 15 residues. V lost 4 bases, J lost 3 bases, and 4 bases stayed unmatched. The CDR3 reads CATSDPGQGTDTQYF. The CDR3, as DNA: TGTGCCACCAGTGACCCGGGACAGGGTACAGATACGCAGTATTTT.

This sequence joins TRBV20-1 and TRBJ2-1; 10 bases line up with TRBD2. CDR1 is DFQATT, CDR2 SNEGSKA, per germline (reference sequence). With V trimmed by 7 bases and J by 5 bases, 5 bases remained unmatched. The CDR3 consists of 13 residues. The CDR3 sequence is CSGSLAGDNEQFF. DNA for the CDR3: TGCAGTGGAAGCCTAGCGGGAGACAATGAGCAGTTCTTC.

This clonotype has just a few counts. The chain uses TRBV7-9 and TRBJ1-5; 9 bases map to TRBD1. J gave up 4 bases and V 4 bases, and 5 bases lay outside the gene matches. Germline V gives CDR1 SEHNR, CDR2 FQNEAQ (reference sequence). This CDR3 comprises 15 residues. The CDR3 sequence is CASSSAGTGNQPQHF. CDR3 nucleotides: TGTGCCAGCAGCTCTGCCGGGACAGGGAATCAGCCCCAGCATTTT.

This chain uses TRBV5-1 with TRBJ2-1; TRBD1 or TRBD2 may be the D gene (6 bases each). The CDR3 is 15 residues long. Germline assignment: CDR1 SGHRS and CDR2 YFSETQ. Between the trimmed V and J ends, which lost 0 bases and 5 bases, there was a span of 12 bases. This CDR3 reads CASSLGGGTHNEQFF. In nucleotides, the CDR3 is TGCGCCAGCAGCTTGGGAGGGGGGACGCACAATGAGCAGTTCTTC.

This clonotype appeared a few times. The chain carries TRBV7-8 and TRBJ2-1; D might be TRBD2 (7 bases). In germline, CDR1 is SGHVS, CDR2 FQNEAQ. The V gene lost 0 bases and the J gene lost 6 bases, with 18 bases spanning the gap. The CDR3 covers 17 residues. The CDR3, as DNA: TGTGCCAGCAGCTTAGCGCGCGGGGGCCGTACCACCAATGAGCAGTTCTTC. Translating gives CASSLARGGRTTNEQFF.

Only a few counts were recorded for this clonotype. The chain uses TRBV2 and TRBJ1-2, with D maybe TRBD1 (6 bases). Germline CDR1 reads SNHLY; CDR2 reads FYNNEI. V dropped 8 bases and J dropped 8 bases, with 15 bases sitting between them. This CDR3 comprises 12 residues. The CDR3 region is CASRFEGDGYTF. CDR3 in DNA: TGTGCCAGCCGTTTTGAGGGGGACGGCTACACCTTC.

This clonotype was counted between two and nine times. The rearrangement uses TRBV7-9 and TRBJ1-1; D is unresolved. The V end was cut by 2 bases, the J end by 1 base, with 8 bases between. The CDR3 extends over 14 amino acids. Germline V gene data show CDR1 as SEHNR and CDR2 as FQNEAQ (reference sequence). As DNA, the CDR3 is TGTGCCAGCAGCTTACTGATCGAGAACACTGAAGCTTTCTTT. Translating it yields CASSLLIENTEAFF.

This clonotype was counted ten times or more. The rearrangement links TRBV7-9 to TRBJ2-7; D gene uncertain. The CDR3 is made up of 12 amino acids. V was clipped by 5 bases and J by 3 bases, with 8 bases between them. Germline V gene sequence: CDR1 SEHNR, CDR2 FQNEAQ (reference sequence). The CDR3 nucleotides read TGTGCCAGCAGCCCGGATAACTACGAGCAGTACTTC. This sequence encodes CASSPDNYEQYF.

This clonotype was recorded many times. This chain links TRBV30 with TRBJ2-1, with D perhaps TRBD1 (6 bases). V lost 5 bases and J lost 7, with 18 bases in between. CDR3 size: 14 residues. Germline assignment: CDR1 GTSNPN and CDR2 SVGIG (reference sequence). In DNA form, the CDR3 reads TGTGCCTGGGCCGGGACATCTCTTCGTAATGAGCAGTTCTTC. This translates into CAWAGTSLRNEQFF.

The genes are TRBV30 and TRBJ1-4; D possibly corresponds to TRBD1 (6 bases). V lost 3 bases and J 6 bases, leaving 11 bases between the germline ends. Germline values: CDR1 GTSNPN, CDR2 SVGIG (reference sequence). This CDR3 comprises 13 residues. CDR3 loop: CAWSSQGYEKLFF. CDR3 nucleotide sequence: TGTGCCTGGAGCTCACAGGGTTATGAAAAACTGTTTTTT.

CDR3 protein: CASSHGQDHDEQYF. The CDR3 coding sequence is TGTGCCAGCAGCCACGGACAGGATCACGACGAGCAGTACTTC. The genes are TRBV5-4 and TRBJ2-7; 7 positions match TRBD1. The trim removed 4 bases at V and 5 bases at J, leaving 9 bases unmatched. Germline CDR1 reads SGHNT; CDR2 reads YYREEE (reference sequence). The CDR3 runs 14 residues.

The chain carries TRBV29-1 and TRBJ2-6; the D gene is possibly TRBD1 (5 bases). Trimming cost V 3 bases and J 2 bases, with 11 bases left between them. CDR3 size: 15 residues. CDR1 is SQVTM, CDR2 ANQGSEA, per germline. Here the CDR3 reads CSVETRAAGANVLTF. Written as DNA, the CDR3 is TGCAGCGTTGAGACCAGGGCAGCTGGGGCCAACGTCCTGACTTTC. Looking up the rest from reference TRBV29-1 and TRBJ2-6 gives the full variable domain: SAVISQKPSRDICQRGTSLTIQCQVDSQVTMMFWYRQQPGQSLTLIATANQGSEATYESGFVIDKFPISRPNLTFSTLTVSNMSPEDSSIYLCSVETRAAGANVLTFGAGSRLTVL.

A few counts support this clonotype. The chain carries TRBV3-1 and TRBJ2-1; the match to TRBD2 covers 12 bases. The CDR3 covers 13 residues. Germline trimming cut 6 bases from V and 10 bases from J; bases unmatched to any gene: 4. From germline, CDR1 is LGHDT and CDR2 YNNKEL (reference sequence). CDR3 nucleotide sequence: TGTGCCAGCAGACCTAGCGGGGGGGGAGAGCAGTTCTTC. It is translated as CASRPSGGGEQFF.

The genes are TRBV9 and TRBJ2-3, with unresolved D. The CDR3 is 18 amino acids. The germline V gene has CDR1 SGDLS and CDR2 YYNGEE. V lost 0 bases to trimming and J lost 0 bases, with 17 bases between them. This chain's CDR3 is CASSVATGLEHSTDTQYF. The CDR3 bases are TGTGCCAGCAGCGTAGCTACTGGGCTTGAGCATAGCACAGATACGCAGTATTTT.